These 13 T cell receptor beta chains came from one sample sequenced in a study of T cell responses to AZD1222 COVID-19 vaccine. Generated by immunoSEQ multiplex PCR, the TCRdb table keeps only in-frame clones and is missing some. The table records about 99,000 clones, over 70% of them present only once. This material consisted of peripheral blood, taken on day 0 of AZD1222 vaccination. The receptors stem from an adult in good health.

The rearrangement links TRBV5-1 to TRBJ2-5; no reliable D call. Germline V CDR1 and CDR2: SGHRS, YFSETQ. The CDR3 has 13 residues. V was cut by 2 bases and J by 2 bases, with 7 bases left in between. CDR3 region: CASSFRWQETQYF. As DNA, the CDR3 is TGCGCCAGCAGCTTCCGATGGCAAGAGACCCAGTACTTC.

The chain carries TRBV10-3 and TRBJ1-5; TRBD1 might be the D (5 bases). Trimming removed 2 bases from V and 11 bases from J, with 10 bases in between. Per germline, CDR1 ENHRY and CDR2 SYGVKD. The CDR3 contains 12 residues. This CDR3 is CAISEEVGAQHF. DNA for the CDR3: TGTGCCATCAGTGAGGAGGTAGGGGCCCAGCATTTT.

The chain links TRBV6-6 to TRBJ2-2; D may be TRBD2 (6 bases). Germline loops: CDR1 MNHNY, CDR2 SVGAGI (reference sequence). Trimming took 8 bases from V and 3 from J, leaving 16 bases between them. The CDR3 sequence is 15 residues long. The CDR3 bases are TGTGCCAGCGGGGCGGGAAAGGGATACACCGGGGAGCTGTTTTTT. This gives the protein CASGAGKGYTGELFF.

V gene TRBV7-2 combines with J gene TRBJ2-5; 10 nucleotides align to TRBD2. The germline gives CDR1 SGHTA, CDR2 FQGNSA. The ends lost 4 bases at V and 9 bases at J; junction bases unmatched: 8. The CDR3 sequence is 14 residues long. The CDR3 loop is CASSSEPGTSAQYF. CDR3 nucleotide sequence: TGTGCCAGCAGCTCGGAGCCCGGGACTAGCGCCCAGTACTTC.

This chain joins TRBV4-2 and TRBJ2-5; 9 nucleotides agree with TRBD2. J was trimmed by 2 bases and V by 4 bases; bases with no gene match: 11. Germline V CDR1 and CDR2: LGHNA, YNFKEQ. The CDR3 is 17 amino acids. The CDR3 DNA follows: TGTGCCAGCAGCCCCATCGGGCGGGGGGGCCGTCAAGAGACCCAGTACTTC. Its protein is CASSPIGRGGRQETQYF.

The genes are TRBV28 and TRBJ1-1; TRBD1 aligns across 11 bases. Germline lookup yields CDR1 MDHEN and CDR2 SYDVKM. Trimming cost V 6 bases and J 5 bases; bases outside gene matches: 8. This CDR3 has 15 amino acids. The CDR3: CASSLLGTGGTEAFF. The CDR3 DNA reads TGTGCCAGCAGCCTCTTAGGGACAGGGGGAACTGAAGCTTTCTTT.

In DNA, the CDR3 is TGTGCCAGCGAGCGGTATGGCTACACCTTC. This sequence encodes CASERYGYTF. The chain couples TRBV28 to TRBJ1-2; D is uncertain. Trimming removed 8 bases from V and 5 bases from J, with 6 bases in between. The CDR3 is 10 amino acids. Germline values: CDR1 MDHEN, CDR2 SYDVKM.

The chain employs TRBV7-2 and TRBJ1-5; D not certain. This CDR3 has 15 amino acids. V lost 1 base to trimming and J lost 2 bases, with 9 bases between them. Germline V gives CDR1 SGHTA, CDR2 FQGNSA. The CDR3 nucleotides read TGTGCCAGCAGCTTAGGTTCGACTGGCAATCAGCCCCAGCATTTT. Translated, it gives CASSLGSTGNQPQHF.

The rearrangement joins TRBV4-3 to TRBJ1-5; possibly TRBD1 for D (5 bases). CDR1 LGHNA and CDR2 YSLEER come from the germline V gene. The CDR3 is 17 amino acids. V was shortened by 1 base and J by 3 bases, with 16 bases between the two germline ends. CDR3 region: CASSQALTGGDNQPQHF. CDR3 bases: TGCGCCAGCAGCCAAGCTCTCACAGGAGGGGACAATCAGCCCCAGCATTTT.

This clone was counted a few times. J is TRBJ2-7 and V is TRBV4-2; TRBD2 agrees at 8 bases. The CDR3 totals 14 residues. Germline V gene lookup returns CDR1 LGHNA and CDR2 YNFKEQ. Trimming at V came to 2 bases and at J to 6 bases, leaving 6 bases not matched to a gene. The CDR3 reads CASSQRAGDGEQYF. The CDR3 coding sequence is TGTGCCAGCAGCCAAAGAGCGGGAGATGGCGAGCAGTACTTC.

This chain uses TRBV7-2 with TRBJ1-2, with D unresolved. CDR3 length: 15 amino acids. CDR1 and CDR2 (germline): SGHTA, FQGNSA. Trimming took 6 bases from V and 8 from J, leaving 22 bases between them. The CDR3: CASSSYRAPAEGYTF. The CDR3 coding sequence is TGTGCCAGCAGTTCTTACCGGGCTCCGGCGGAAGGCTACACCTTC. Drawing the rest from reference TRBV7-2 and TRBJ1-2, the complete variable domain is GAGVSQSPSNKVTEKGKDVELRCDPISGHTALYWYRQSLGQGLEFLIYFQGNSAPDKSGLPSDRFSAERTGGSVSTLTIQRTQQEDSAVYLCASSSYRAPAEGYTFGSGTRLTVV.

The chain recombines TRBV7-2 with TRBJ1-1; TRBD1 matches at 9 bases. Germline trimming cut 1 base from V and 10 bases from J; bases unmatched to any gene: 10. CDR1 SGHTA and CDR2 FQGNSA come from the germline V gene. CDR3 length: 15 amino acids. CDR3 sequence reads: CASSLVTGQGVAAFF. In nucleotides, the CDR3 is TGTGCCAGCAGCTTAGTTACGGGACAGGGAGTCGCAGCTTTCTTT.

The CDR3 region is CASTPSTRAEPLYQPQHF. The CDR3 DNA reads as TGTGCCAGCACCCCCTCGACTCGGGCCGAGCCCCTTTATCAGCCCCAGCATTTT. The rearrangement uses TRBV28 and TRBJ1-5; the D is unclear. Germline CDR1 MDHEN, CDR2 SYDVKM. The CDR3 sequence is 18 residues long. Trimming removed 7 bases from V and 5 bases from J, with 27 bases in between.